The 27 T cell receptor beta chains below come from one sample, sequenced in a study of lymphopenia after photon versus proton radiotherapy. The protocol was immunoSEQ multiplex PCR, while the TCRdb copy is restricted to in-frame clones and leaves out a portion. The table records about 12,000 clones, 80% to 90% of them present only once. The starting material was peripheral blood, obtained from a patient treated with proton-based radiotherapy. The receptor set was obtained from a man aged 55 to 70 with pancreatic cancer.

This sequence joins TRBV9 and TRBJ2-7, with TRBD1 as a possible D gene (6 bases). This CDR3 region has 14 residues. Trimming removed 4 bases from V and 0 bases from J, with 11 bases in between. Germline lookup yields CDR1 SGDLS and CDR2 YYNGEE. The CDR3 loop reads CASSPQGYSYEQYF. The CDR3 DNA sequence: TGTGCCAGCAGCCCACAGGGTTACTCCTACGAGCAGTACTTC.

The chain has TRBV4-1 and TRBJ1-4; D call uncertain. V lost 1 base and J lost 3, with 3 bases in between. The CDR3 has 13 residues. CDR1 and CDR2 (germline): MGHRA, YSYEKL. This chain's CDR3 is CASSQGSNEKLFF. In DNA form, the CDR3 reads TGCGCCAGCAGCCAAGGTTCTAATGAAAAACTGTTTTTT.

In its sample, this clone was seen once. The V call is TRBV27, the J call TRBJ2-7; 14 nucleotides align to TRBD2. Trimming took 6 bases from V and 4 from J; bases not matched to a gene: 5. In germline, CDR1 is MNHEY, CDR2 SMNVEV (reference sequence). The CDR3 extends over 15 amino acids. This CDR3 reads CASRGTSGSIYEQYF. CDR3 sequence (DNA): TGTGCCAGCAGGGGGACTAGCGGGAGTATATACGAGCAGTACTTC.

The J gene is TRBJ2-5, the V gene TRBV10-2, with D possibly matching TRBD2 (6 bases). Between the trimmed V and J ends, which lost 1 base and 5 bases, there was a span of 14 bases. The germline gives CDR1 WSHSY, CDR2 SAAADI. The CDR3 sequence is 15 residues long. CDR3 coding DNA: TGCGCCAGCAGTGAGTTTGGGCGGGGAGCGGAGACCCAGTACTTC. Translated, it gives CASSEFGRGAETQYF.

For the CDR3, the DNA is TGTGCCAGCAGTACCACTACCCACGAGCAGTACTTC. It is translated as CASSTTTHEQYF. The V call is TRBV6-5, the J call TRBJ2-7, with no clear D. Deletions cut 5 bases from V and 5 bases from J, with 10 bases between. The CDR3 length is 12 residues. CDR1 MNHEY and CDR2 SVGAGI come from the germline V gene.

V usage is TRBV9 and J usage is TRBJ2-7; 9 nucleotides align to TRBD2. CDR3 length: 14 amino acids. The germline CDR1 and CDR2 sequences are SGDLS and YYNGEE. The ends lost 3 bases at V and 6 bases at J; junction bases unmatched: 7. The CDR3 protein is CASSELAGVSEQYF. The CDR3 nucleotides read TGTGCCAGCAGCGAGTTAGCGGGAGTTTCCGAGCAGTACTTC. The whole variable domain, remainder taken from reference TRBV9 and TRBJ2-7, is DSGVTQTPKHLITATGQRVTLRCSPRSGDLSVYWYQQSLDQGLQFLIQYYNGEERAKGNILERFSAQQFPDLHSELNLSSLELGDSALYFCASSELAGVSEQYFGPGTRLTVT.

The CDR3 is CASSSGTSAYEQYF. The CDR3 region has the DNA TGTGCCAGCAGCTCCGGGACTAGCGCCTACGAGCAGTACTTC. J is TRBJ2-7 and V is TRBV4-2, with 10 bases identical to TRBD2. From germline, CDR1 is LGHNA and CDR2 YNFKEQ. Germline trimming cut 5 bases from V and 2 bases from J; bases unmatched to any gene: 3. The CDR3 is 14 amino acids.

The chain uses TRBV28 and TRBJ2-7; TRBD2 is a possible D gene (5 bases). The V gene's germline CDR1 is MDHEN and CDR2 SYDVKM. The CDR3 covers 15 residues. With 7 bases removed from V and 3 bases from J, the gap between germline ends came to 19 bases. Here the CDR3 reads CASNGEALQGYEQYF. CDR3 DNA sequence: TGTGCCAGCAACGGGGAAGCGCTCCAAGGCTACGAGCAGTACTTC.

V and J are TRBV6-1 and TRBJ1-5; D possibly corresponds to TRBD1 (5 bases). CDR3 length equals 15 residues. Germline values: CDR1 MNHNS, CDR2 SASEGT. V lost 1 base and J 1 base, leaving 8 bases between the germline ends. DNA of the CDR3: TGTGCCAGCAGTGAAGTGGGGGTAAGCAATCAGCCCCAGCATTTT. Translating it yields CASSEVGVSNQPQHF.

The V gene is TRBV28, the J gene TRBJ2-3, with 8 bases lining up with TRBD2. V lost 3 bases to trimming and J lost 3 bases; unmatched junction nucleotides: 8. This CDR3 is 16 amino acids long. Germline CDR1 reads MDHEN; CDR2 reads SYDVKM. CDR3 coding DNA: TGTGCCAGCAGTTTCCTTGGCGGGAGGCGGACAGATACGCAGTATTTT. This codes for CASSFLGGRRTDTQYF.

As DNA, the CDR3 is TGTGCCAGTAATGTGGGGACACCCAATGAGCAGTTCTTC. It specifies CASNVGTPNEQFF. The chain couples TRBV19 to TRBJ2-1; a possible D gene is TRBD1 (6 bases). Germline V gives CDR1 LNHDA, CDR2 SQIVND (reference sequence). Trimming left V 7 bases short and J 6 bases short, with 13 bases between. The CDR3 covers 13 residues.

The chain uses TRBV14 and TRBJ2-1; D is unresolved. Germline V gene data show CDR1 as SGHDN and CDR2 as FVKESK. V lost 0 bases and J 6 bases, leaving 9 bases between the germline ends. The CDR3 totals 14 residues. The CDR3 loop is CASSQDGRFNEQFF. CDR3 nucleotides: TGTGCCAGCAGCCAAGATGGCCGGTTCAATGAGCAGTTCTTC.

This chain uses TRBV6-1 with TRBJ1-4, with TRBD1 matching 9 bases. This CDR3 spans 15 amino acids. Germline CDR1 and CDR2: MNHNS and SASEGT. With V trimmed by 8 bases and J by 8 bases, 12 bases remained unmatched. Written as DNA, the CDR3 is TGTGCCAGCGCCTTTTCCGGGACAGGGAGCGAAAAACTGTTTTTT. This gives the protein CASAFSGTGSEKLFF.

The rearrangement links TRBV7-2 to TRBJ2-2; 7 bases fit TRBD2. Germline loops: CDR1 SGHTA, CDR2 FQGNSA. The CDR3 is made up of 13 amino acids. The junction had 3 bases not matched to a gene; V was cut back by 5 bases and J by 6 bases. CDR3: CASSRTRAGELFF. As DNA, the CDR3 is TGTGCCAGCAGCCGGACTAGGGCCGGGGAGCTGTTTTTT.

Note on this clone: Different DNA sequences within this sample yield the same CDR3. This chain connects TRBV5-1 to TRBJ2-3; 8 positions match TRBD2. This CDR3 has 15 amino acids. The germline V gene has CDR1 SGHRS and CDR2 YFSETQ. J lost 1 base, V lost 2 bases, and 3 bases had no gene match. DNA for the CDR3: TGCGCCAGCAGCTTAGCGGGAGTCGGCACAGATACGCAGTATTTT. It translates to CASSLAGVGTDTQYF.

This chain uses TRBV28 with TRBJ2-7, with 8 bases matching TRBD2. The CDR3 totals 15 residues. V lost 5 bases to trimming and J lost 0 bases; unmatched junction nucleotides: 6. Germline assignment: CDR1 MDHEN and CDR2 SYDVKM. For the CDR3, the DNA is TGTGCCAGCAGTCGCTTAGCGGGAAGCTCCTACGAGCAGTACTTC. It codes for CASSRLAGSSYEQYF.

The chain couples TRBV30 to TRBJ2-1, with TRBD1 matching 10 bases. The trim removed 3 bases at V and 6 bases at J, leaving 8 bases unmatched. The CDR3 is 15 amino acids. CDR1 and CDR2 from the germline V gene are GTSNPN and SVGIG (reference sequence). The CDR3 DNA is TGTGCCTGGAGCGAGACAGGGGGCGTCGGCAATGAGCAGTTCTTC. Residues: CAWSETGGVGNEQFF.

The chain uses TRBV15 and TRBJ2-7; D possibly corresponds to TRBD1 (5 bases). CDR3 length: 15 residues. The germline gives CDR1 LNHNV, CDR2 YYDKDF (reference sequence). Trimming cost V 0 bases and J 3 bases, with 12 bases left between them. This CDR3 reads CATSRDRVAVYEQYF. The CDR3 nucleotides are TGTGCCACCAGCAGAGACAGGGTCGCGGTCTACGAGCAGTACTTC.

The chain joins TRBV7-8 to TRBJ1-4, with 7 bases identical to TRBD1. Germline CDR1 reads SGHVS; CDR2 reads FQNEAQ. There are 18 residues in the CDR3. J was trimmed by 7 bases and V by 2 bases; bases with no gene match: 16. Written as DNA, the CDR3 is TGTGCCAGCAGCTTAACCAAACTCGCAGGGGGGCGAGTTGAAAAACTGTTTTTT. Its protein product is CASSLTKLAGGRVEKLFF.

The V call is TRBV19, the J call TRBJ1-4; tentatively, D is TRBD1 (6 bases). Germline V gives CDR1 LNHDA, CDR2 SQIVND (reference sequence). The CDR3 spans 16 residues. With 5 bases removed from V and 8 bases from J, the gap between germline ends came to 21 bases. The CDR3 coding sequence is TGTGCCAGTAGTCCCCGGGGGGGGCCACTATACGAAAAACTGTTTTTT. This encodes CASSPRGGPLYEKLFF. Combining the CDR3 with reference TRBV19 and TRBJ1-4 gives the whole variable domain DGGITQSPKYLFRKEGQNVTLSCEQNLNHDAMYWYRQDPGQGLRLIYYSQIVNDFQKGDIAEGYSVSREKKESFPLTVTSAQKNPTAFYLCASSPRGGPLYEKLFFGSGTQLSVL.

The V and J genes are TRBV19 and TRBJ1-2; D uncertain. Germline CDR1 LNHDA, CDR2 SQIVND (reference sequence). The V and J ends lost 7 bases and 0 bases respectively, with 15 bases between them. This CDR3 has 15 residues. Written as DNA, the CDR3 is TGTGCCAGTACTCCTCGGAACCTAGCTAACTATGGCTACACCTTC. Translating gives CASTPRNLANYGYTF.

This chain connects TRBV5-6 to TRBJ2-7; TRBD1 might be the D (6 bases). This CDR3 spans 14 amino acids. The germline gives CDR1 SGHDT, CDR2 YYEEEE. V dropped 3 bases and J dropped 2 bases, with 12 bases sitting between them. The chain's CDR3 is CASSSWTATYEQYF. The CDR3, as DNA: TGTGCCAGCAGCTCCTGGACAGCAACCTACGAGCAGTACTTC. Using reference TRBV5-6 and TRBJ2-7 for the parts outside the CDR3, the full variable domain is DAGVTQSPTHLIKTRGQQVTLRCSPKSGHDTVSWYQQALGQGPQFIFQYYEEEERQRGNFPDRFSGHQFPNYSSELNVNALLLGDSALYLCASSSWTATYEQYFGPGTRLTVT.

The V gene is TRBV5-1, the J gene TRBJ2-5; D may match TRBD1 or TRBD2 (5 bases each). This CDR3 region has 13 residues. V shed 4 bases and J shed 5 bases, with 12 bases lying between them. The germline V gene has CDR1 SGHRS and CDR2 YFSETQ. The CDR3 DNA is TGCGCCAGCAGCGGGGGTAGCTCGGAGACCCAGTACTTC. This encodes CASSGGSSETQYF.

This chain uses TRBV23-1 with TRBJ2-1; 10 bases match TRBD2. TRBV23-1 is an open reading frame, and its role is uncertain. V was pared by 4 bases and J by 4 bases, with 4 bases of the junction left unmatched. The CDR3 extends over 15 amino acids. The CDR3 is CASSRKTSGYNEQFF. The CDR3 DNA follows: TGCGCCAGCAGTCGTAAGACTAGCGGGTACAATGAGCAGTTCTTC.

This CDR3 is CASSLGGDAETQYF. CDR3 bases: TGTGCCAGCAGCTTAGGGGGGGATGCGGAGACCCAGTACTTC. The chain joins TRBV7-3 to TRBJ2-5; TRBD2 matches at 7 bases. CDR1 is SGHTA, CDR2 FQGTGA, per germline. Trimming at V came to 2 bases and at J to 5 bases, leaving 5 bases not matched to a gene. The CDR3 is 14 residues long.

This chain connects TRBV11-3 to TRBJ2-5, with 7 positions matching TRBD2. V gave up 1 base and J gave up 4 bases; unmatched junction bases: 15. This CDR3 has 18 amino acids. Germline values: CDR1 SGHNT, CDR2 YENEEA. In nucleotides, the CDR3 is TGTGCCAGCAGCTTAGGGAGTTCAAGACTAGCAGGGTCAGAGACCCAGTACTTC. Translated, it gives CASSLGSSRLAGSETQYF.

J is TRBJ1-1 and V is TRBV29-1; TRBD1 is a possible D gene (5 bases). This CDR3 region has 13 residues. V lost 6 bases, J lost 5 bases, and 16 bases lay in between. Per the germline V gene, CDR1 is SQVTM and CDR2 is ANQGSEA. In DNA, the CDR3 is TGCAGCGTGTCCCGGGGAGAGGGGACTGAAGCTTTCTTT. Translating gives CSVSRGEGTEAFF.